The 21 T cell receptor beta chains below come from one sample, sequenced in a study of cytomegalovirus exposure and HLA in healthy donors. In the PCR, 60 Vbeta and 13 Jbeta primers were used. Generated by immunoSEQ multiplex PCR, the TCRdb table keeps only in-frame clones and is missing some. The table has some 110,000 clones, around 10% seen once. The sequenced material came from PBMCs. Source of these receptors: a man younger than 40 in good health and CMV-seronegative.

This rearrangement joins TRBV4-1 to TRBJ2-3; TRBD2 agrees at 7 bases. The CDR3 runs to 14 residues. Per germline, CDR1 MGHRA and CDR2 YSYEKL. Unmatched junction bases numbered 7, after V lost 5 bases and J lost 5 bases. CDR3 protein: CASSGAGALDTQYF. In nucleotides, the CDR3 is TGCGCCAGCAGCGGGGCGGGAGCCCTAGATACGCAGTATTTT.

This clone has only a few counts. The V call is TRBV7-9, the J call TRBJ2-7, with TRBD1 as a possible D gene (7 bases). The CDR3 runs to 15 residues. The germline V gene encodes CDR1 SEHNR and CDR2 FQNEAQ (reference sequence). Trimming stripped 4 bases from V and 3 bases from J, with 16 bases between. The CDR3 nucleotides are TGTGCCAGCAGCTCGACGCACAGGGGAGGCTACGAGCAGTACTTC. It translates to CASSSTHRGGYEQYF. The complete variable domain, with remaining parts taken from reference TRBV7-9 and TRBJ2-7, reads DTGVSQNPRHKITKRGQNVTFRCDPISEHNRLYWYRQTLGQGPEFLTYFQNEAQLEKSRLLSDRFSAERPKGSFSTLEIQRTEQGDSAMYLCASSSTHRGGYEQYFGPGTRLTVT.

This clone turned up a few times. V and J are TRBV10-1 and TRBJ1-1; weak D call: TRBD1 (5 bases). CDR3 length: 13 amino acids. The V gene lost 6 bases and the J gene lost 1 base, with 9 bases spanning the gap. Germline assignment: CDR1 WNHNN and CDR2 SYGVQD (reference sequence). The CDR3 DNA follows: TGCGCCAGCAGGGGGCCCCAGAACACTGAAGCTTTCTTT. Protein sequence: CASRGPQNTEAFF.

The CDR3 DNA follows: TGTGCCAGTAGTACCGGGGTTAGACGCGAAGCTTTCTTT. Encoded protein: CASSTGVRREAFF. The chain couples TRBV19 to TRBJ1-1, with D uncertain. Germline V gene sequence: CDR1 LNHDA, CDR2 SQIVND (reference sequence). V gave up 4 bases and J gave up 8 bases, with 14 bases separating them. This CDR3 spans 13 amino acids. Complete variable domain (other parts from reference TRBV19 and TRBJ1-1): DGGITQSPKYLFRKEGQNVTLSCEQNLNHDAMYWYRQDPGQGLRLIYYSQIVNDFQKGDIAEGYSVSREKKESFPLTVTSAQKNPTAFYLCASSTGVRREAFFGQGTRLTVV.

The V gene is TRBV7-8, the J gene TRBJ2-5; maybe TRBD2 (7 bases). The CDR3 totals 14 residues. In germline, CDR1 is SGHVS, CDR2 FQNEAQ. V lost 3 bases and J 4 bases, leaving 12 bases between the germline ends. This CDR3 is CASSLRGGSETQYF. The CDR3 nucleotides read TGTGCCAGCAGCTTGAGGGGGGGTTCAGAGACCCAGTACTTC.

The chain carries TRBV4-1 and TRBJ2-5, with TRBD2 identical over 13 bases. Germline CDR1 MGHRA, CDR2 YSYEKL. V gave up 8 bases and J gave up 1 base; unmatched junction bases: 7. The CDR3 sequence is 16 residues long. The CDR3 protein is CASASRLAGGQETQYF. The CDR3 nucleotides read TGCGCCAGCGCCTCGAGACTAGCGGGGGGCCAAGAGACCCAGTACTTC.

This clone has more than one count but fewer than ten. The CDR3 nucleotides are TGTGCCAGCAGCTCGGGACAGCATAATTCACCCCTCCACTTT. This encodes CASSSGQHNSPLHF. The chain recombines TRBV5-6 with TRBJ1-6; 7 nucleotides match TRBD1. V lost 3 bases, J lost 5 bases, and 2 bases stayed unmatched. The germline V gene has CDR1 SGHDT and CDR2 YYEEEE. The CDR3 extends over 14 amino acids.

This clone has only a few counts. This rearrangement joins TRBV9 to TRBJ1-6; TRBD1 aligns across 9 bases. This CDR3 is 15 amino acids long. V lost 4 bases and J lost 5; bases outside the gene matches: 4. Germline CDR1 and CDR2: SGDLS and YYNGEE. CDR3 in DNA: TGTGCCAGCAGCCCTCGGACAGGGGATAATTCACCCCTCCACTTT. It translates to CASSPRTGDNSPLHF. Supplemented by reference TRBV9 and TRBJ1-6, the full variable domain reads DSGVTQTPKHLITATGQRVTLRCSPRSGDLSVYWYQQSLDQGLQFLIQYYNGEERAKGNILERFSAQQFPDLHSELNLSSLELGDSALYFCASSPRTGDNSPLHFGNGTRLTVT.

The chain recombines TRBV15 with TRBJ1-4; the match to TRBD1 covers 8 bases. CDR1 LNHNV and CDR2 YYDKDF come from the germline V gene (reference sequence). CDR3 size: 15 residues. The V and J ends lost 0 bases and 6 bases, in that order; junction bases with no gene match: 3. The CDR3 DNA reads TGTGCCACCAGCAGAGATGACAGGGGAGATGAAAAACTGTTTTTT. As protein: CATSRDDRGDEKLFF.

The chain combines TRBV9 with TRBJ2-3, with D perhaps TRBD2 (6 bases). Germline assignment: CDR1 SGDLS and CDR2 YYNGEE. Trimming cost V 0 bases and J 2 bases, with 10 bases left between them. This CDR3 has 15 amino acids. CDR3 sequence (DNA): TGTGCCAGCAGCGTAGAACGGGGGTACACAGATACGCAGTATTTT. Its protein is CASSVERGYTDTQYF.

The CDR3 sequence: CASSPTGREQYF. The CDR3 DNA sequence: TGTGCCAGCAGCCCGACAGGCAGGGAACAGTACTTC. V usage is TRBV7-6 and J usage is TRBJ2-7; possibly TRBD1 for D (6 bases). V dropped 5 bases and J dropped 10 bases, with 15 bases sitting between them. This CDR3 is built from 12 residues. From germline, CDR1 is SGHVS and CDR2 FNYEAQ.

This clone came up a few times. The V gene is TRBV5-8, the J gene TRBJ1-2; D not resolved. The CDR3 loop spans 15 amino acids. Trimming removed 4 bases at V and 4 bases at J, with 17 bases between. Germline CDR1 reads SGHTS; CDR2 reads YDEGEE. The CDR3 spells CASSRRQAGSYGYTF. The CDR3 region has the DNA TGTGCCAGCAGCCGCCGGCAGGCAGGAAGCTATGGCTACACCTTC. Using reference TRBV5-8 and TRBJ1-2 for the parts outside the CDR3, the full variable domain is EAGVTQSPTHLIKTRGQQATLRCSPISGHTSVYWYQQALGLGLQFLLWYDEGEERNRGNFPPRFSGRQFPNYSSELNVNALELEDSALYLCASSRRQAGSYGYTFGSGTRLTVV.

This clone turned up a few times. The V and J genes are TRBV5-1 and TRBJ1-1, with a weak D call TRBD1 (5 bases). CDR1 is SGHRS and CDR2 is YFSETQ in the germline V gene. Trimming shortened V by 4 bases and J by 2 bases, and 18 bases separated the two germline ends. This CDR3 is 16 amino acids long. CDR3 protein: CASSSRALTANTEAFF. The CDR3 DNA reads TGCGCCAGCAGCAGCAGGGCCCTGACAGCAAACACTGAAGCTTTCTTT.

The rearrangement uses TRBV4-1 and TRBJ1-5, with 12 nucleotides matching TRBD1. CDR3 length: 15 amino acids. Trimming took 4 bases from V and 7 from J; bases not matched to a gene: 5. Germline V lookup: CDR1 MGHRA, CDR2 YSYEKL. CDR3 in DNA: TGCGCCAGCAGCCTGGGACAGGGGGCGAAACAGCCCCAGCATTTT. Its translation is CASSLGQGAKQPQHF.

The sample holds a few counts of this clone. The chain links TRBV7-3 to TRBJ2-1, with a possible D match to TRBD1 (5 bases). Trimming cost V 1 base and J 0 bases, with 10 bases left between them. The CDR3 has 16 amino acids. Germline V gene sequence: CDR1 SGHTA, CDR2 FQGTGA. CDR3 bases: TGTGCCAGCAGCTTAAGCGGCAGGGACTCCTACAATGAGCAGTTCTTC. Encoded protein: CASSLSGRDSYNEQFF.

The genes are TRBV29-1 and TRBJ2-7; 10 bases line up with TRBD1. The V and J ends lost 7 bases and 3 bases, in that order; junction bases with no gene match: 6. The CDR3 is 13 amino acids. Germline V gene sequence: CDR1 SQVTM, CDR2 ANQGSEA. The CDR3 nucleotides are TGCAGCGCTACTCGGACAGGGGGCTACGAGCAGTACTTC. The encoded protein is CSATRTGGYEQYF.

This clone turned up a few times. The chain uses TRBV5-4 and TRBJ1-2; 8 bases agree with TRBD1. Germline V gene lookup returns CDR1 SGHNT and CDR2 YYREEE (reference sequence). Trimming cost V 4 bases and J 8 bases; bases outside gene matches: 10. The CDR3 extends over 14 amino acids. In nucleotides, the CDR3 is TGTGCCAGCAGCGCCGGACAGGGAAGGGGAGGCTACACCTTC. Amino acid sequence: CASSAGQGRGGYTF.

In this sample, this clone turned up a few times. The chain uses TRBV10-3 and TRBJ1-3, with TRBD1 as a possible D gene (6 bases). Trimming cost V 5 bases and J 0 bases, with 8 bases left between them. Germline values: CDR1 ENHRY, CDR2 SYGVKD. The CDR3 consists of 14 residues. The CDR3 is CAISRTDSGNTIYF. The CDR3 nucleotides are TGTGCCATCAGTCGGACAGACTCTGGAAACACCATATATTTT.

This clone was seen only a few times. The chain has TRBV6-4 and TRBJ2-3, with 8 nucleotides matching TRBD1. The CDR3 spans 14 residues. The V and J ends lost 6 bases and 3 bases, in that order; junction bases with no gene match: 5. Germline lookup yields CDR1 MRHNA and CDR2 SNTAGT. CDR3 loop: CASSPTGVTDTQYF. The CDR3 DNA sequence: TGTGCCAGCAGCCCGACAGGGGTTACAGATACGCAGTATTTT.

The gene calls are TRBV5-1 and TRBJ2-4, with D maybe TRBD1 (6 bases). In germline, CDR1 is SGHRS, CDR2 YFSETQ. V was trimmed by 4 bases and J by 6 bases, leaving 8 bases between them. CDR3 length: 12 residues. The CDR3 is CASSDRLNIQYF. The CDR3 DNA reads TGCGCCAGCAGCGACAGGTTAAACATTCAGTACTTC.

The chain uses TRBV5-4 and TRBJ2-2; a possible D gene is TRBD1 (6 bases). Trimming cost V 4 bases and J 7 bases, with 17 bases left between them. Germline values: CDR1 SGHNT, CDR2 YYREEE (reference sequence). CDR3 size: 15 residues. This CDR3 is CASSGGQLSSGELFF. DNA of the CDR3: TGTGCCAGCAGCGGAGGACAGTTGAGCAGCGGGGAGCTGTTTTTT.